These 30 T cell receptor beta chains originate from one sample sequenced in a study of T-cell memory formation after mild COVID-19. MiXCR was run by TCRdb on the 5' RACE reads, yielding one entry per CDR3 protein. The sample includes 470,000 or so distinct CDR3 sequences, about a sixth seen only once; the top ten take roughly a fifth. The sample taken for sequencing was PBMCs or a T cell subset sorted from them (not recorded which). Receptors originate from a man younger than 35 who had mild COVID-19 (a few samples of this study predate the infection). Cell type and time point are not known.

The sample holds a few counts of this clonotype. The chain uses TRBV9 and TRBJ2-1, with D tentatively TRBD1 (6 bases). The length of the CDR3 is 13 residues. Per the germline V gene, CDR1 is SGDLS and CDR2 is YYNGEE. Trimming left V 3 bases short and J 8 bases short, with 12 bases between. The CDR3 DNA reads TGTGCCAGCAGCGGGGGGCCTCACGATGAGCAGTTCTTC. Protein sequence: CASSGGPHDEQFF.

In the case of this clonotype: An end of the junction differs from the germline gene, which may be a read error. The chain has TRBV23-1 and TRBJ2-1; the D call may be TRBD1 or TRBD2 (5 bases each). TRBV23-1 is sorted into the ORF group, with uncertain function. The CDR3 contains 19 residues. The CDR3 protein is CARSRIPQRARDGLNEQFF. The CDR3 bases are TGCGCCAGGAGTCGTATCCCCCAACGGGCCCGGGACGGATTAAATGAGCAGTTCTTC.

There are a few counts of this clonotype. The chain joins TRBV12-5 to TRBJ2-5, with D unresolved. The CDR3 runs 14 residues. Trimming cost V 7 bases and J 0 bases, with 12 bases left between them. CDR1 and CDR2 (germline): LGHNT, FRNRAP. DNA of the CDR3: TGTGCTAGTGCCCGGATGGGGTACCAAGAGACCCAGTACTTC. Protein sequence: CASARMGYQETQYF.

This chain uses TRBV7-3 with TRBJ2-1, with 7 bases lining up with TRBD1. The CDR3 extends over 15 amino acids. The germline gives CDR1 SGHTA, CDR2 FQGTGA. The V and J ends lost 3 bases and 8 bases, in that order; junction bases with no gene match: 10. The CDR3 coding sequence is TGTGCCAGCAGCTTTACAGGGGTCAGAGGCGATGAGCAGTTCTTC. Amino acid sequence: CASSFTGVRGDEQFF.

CDR3 loop: CATSDSRTSLAQYF. The CDR3 DNA follows: TGTGCCACCAGTGATTCTAGGACTAGTTTGGCCCAGTACTTC. The chain employs TRBV24-1 and TRBJ2-5; TRBD2 agrees at 7 bases. CDR1 KGHDR and CDR2 SFDVKD come from the germline V gene. V lost 2 bases to trimming and J lost 9 bases; unmatched junction nucleotides: 8. This CDR3 is 14 amino acids long.

V is TRBV6-1 and J is TRBJ1-3, with D unresolved. CDR3 length equals 12 residues. The V gene's germline CDR1 is MNHNS and CDR2 SASEGT. Trimming removed 2 bases at V and 3 bases at J, with 2 bases between. The CDR3 loop is CASSEIGNTIYF. The CDR3 coding sequence is TGTGCCAGCAGTGAAATTGGAAACACCATATATTTT.

This chain joins TRBV20-1 and TRBJ2-7, with D unresolved. Germline values: CDR1 DFQATT, CDR2 SNEGSKA (reference sequence). V was cut by 0 bases and J by 0 bases, with 15 bases left in between. The CDR3 runs 16 residues. In nucleotides, the CDR3 is TGCAGTGCTAGAGATCCTTCTCGGCCCTACTCCTACGAGCAGTACTTC. This codes for CSARDPSRPYSYEQYF.

The rearrangement links TRBV7-9 to TRBJ2-3, with 11 bases aligning to TRBD1. The CDR3 length is 15 residues. Germline assignment: CDR1 SEHNR and CDR2 FQNEAQ (reference sequence). Losses at the gene ends were 5 bases for V and 3 bases for J; bases not matched to a gene: 4. CDR3 in amino acids: CASSRGTGGTDTQYF. Written as DNA, the CDR3 is TGTGCCAGCAGCCGGGGGACAGGGGGGACAGATACGCAGTATTTT.

The chain carries TRBV2 and TRBJ2-7; 10 positions match TRBD1. V dropped 8 bases and J dropped 7; count of bases not matched to a gene: 14. From germline, CDR1 is SNHLY and CDR2 FYNNEI. The CDR3 contains 15 residues. CDR3: CASAGRRDRGWEQYF. Here the CDR3 DNA reads TGTGCCAGCGCGGGCCGAAGGGACAGGGGTTGGGAGCAGTACTTC.

The rearrangement joins TRBV9 to TRBJ2-5; 8 bases match TRBD2. The CDR3 consists of 16 residues. V lost 1 base and J lost 3; bases outside the gene matches: 8. CDR1 and CDR2 (germline): SGDLS, YYNGEE. The CDR3 protein is CASSVISGGRKETQYF. The DNA of the CDR3 is TGTGCCAGCAGCGTAATCAGCGGGGGCCGGAAAGAGACCCAGTACTTC.

The table lists this clonotype with a few counts. The V gene is TRBV7-9, the J gene TRBJ1-2; D ambiguous. Germline CDR1 SEHNR, CDR2 FQNEAQ (reference sequence). This CDR3 is built from 13 residues. The V and J ends lost 2 bases and 3 bases respectively, with 7 bases between them. The CDR3 spells CASSLMPDYGYTF. CDR3 sequence (DNA): TGTGCCAGCAGCTTAATGCCGGACTATGGCTACACCTTC.

This clonotype has just a few counts. The genes are TRBV7-9 and TRBJ1-1, with unresolved D. The CDR3 consists of 14 residues. Germline assignment: CDR1 SEHNR and CDR2 FQNEAQ (reference sequence). Deletions cut 5 bases from V and 7 bases from J, with 17 bases between. In nucleotides, the CDR3 is TGTGCCAGCAGCCAGTTAGGAGGGTCTCGTGAAGCTTTCTTT. Its protein is CASSQLGGSREAFF. The full variable domain, its missing parts supplied by reference TRBV7-9 and TRBJ1-1, is DTGVSQNPRHKITKRGQNVTFRCDPISEHNRLYWYRQTLGQGPEFLTYFQNEAQLEKSRLLSDRFSAERPKGSFSTLEIQRTEQGDSAMYLCASSQLGGSREAFFGQGTRLTVV.

The chain has TRBV25-1 and TRBJ1-2; a weak D match, TRBD1 (6 bases). Germline V gene data show CDR1 as MGHDK and CDR2 as SYGVNS. Trimming stripped 6 bases from V and 6 bases from J, with 14 bases between. The CDR3 is 13 amino acids. Here the CDR3 reads CASSIFQGNGYTF. CDR3 DNA: TGTGCCAGCAGCATTTTCCAGGGGAATGGCTACACCTTC.

The chain combines TRBV4-2 with TRBJ2-7, with D possibly being TRBD2 (5 bases). Germline V gene data show CDR1 as LGHNA and CDR2 as YNFKEQ. CDR3 length: 13 amino acids. Trimming took off 3 bases at V and 5 bases at J, with 11 bases between the two ends. The CDR3 DNA follows: TGTGCCAGCAGCCAGGGTTGGGGAGACGAGCAGTACGTC. Its translation: CASSQGWGDEQYV.

V gene TRBV5-1 combines with J gene TRBJ2-3, with 7 bases aligning to TRBD2. CDR3 length: 16 amino acids. Germline assignment: CDR1 SGHRS and CDR2 YFSETQ. The trim removed 4 bases at V and 0 bases at J, leaving 8 bases unmatched. The CDR3 reads CASSGSLARSTDTQYF. In nucleotides, the CDR3 is TGCGCCAGCAGCGGATCACTAGCGCGTAGCACAGATACGCAGTATTTT. The full variable domain, in which reference TRBV5-1 and TRBJ2-3 provide the parts outside the CDR3, is KAGVTQTPRYLIKTRGQQVTLSCSPISGHRSVSWYQQTPGQGLQFLFEYFSETQRNKGNFPGRFSGRQFSNSRSEMNVSTLELGDSALYLCASSGSLARSTDTQYFGPGTRLTVL.

Only a few counts were recorded for this clonotype. The chain recombines TRBV6-1 with TRBJ2-7; 11 nucleotides agree with TRBD1. Trimming removed 8 bases from V and 2 bases from J; junction bases left unmatched: 8. The CDR3 has 15 amino acids. Germline values: CDR1 MNHNS, CDR2 SASEGT. In DNA, the CDR3 is TGTGCCAGCGGGAAGGGACAGGGGGTGACCTACGAGCAGTACTTC. It specifies CASGKGQGVTYEQYF.

This chain connects TRBV4-1 to TRBJ2-1; 9 nucleotides match TRBD2. The CDR3 spans 16 residues. Germline V lookup: CDR1 MGHRA, CDR2 YSYEKL. After removal of 2 bases from V and 4 bases from J, the junction contained 6 bases not matched to a gene. The CDR3 coding sequence is TGCGCCAGCAGCCAATTAAGCGGGGGGCCTTACAATGAGCAGTTCTTC. Protein sequence: CASSQLSGGPYNEQFF.

With respect to this clonotype: Relative to the germline gene, one junction end is altered; a read error may explain this. V usage is TRBV10-3 and J usage is TRBJ1-5; D call uncertain. Germline CDR1 ENHRY, CDR2 SYGVKD. The CDR3 is made up of 13 amino acids. CDR3 sequence reads: CAIRPGSNQPKHF. CDR3 nucleotides: TGTGCCATCAGGCCTGGGAGCAATCAGCCCAAGCATTTT.

The genes are TRBV2 and TRBJ2-3, with D unclear. Between the trimmed V and J ends, which lost 3 bases and 5 bases, there was a span of 15 bases. The CDR3 length is 15 residues. In germline, CDR1 is SNHLY, CDR2 FYNNEI. The DNA of the CDR3 is TGTGCCAGCAGTGAGCTAGGGAATGGTATAGATACGCAGTATTTT. Encoded protein: CASSELGNGIDTQYF.

This clonotype was observed a few times. V gene TRBV19 combines with J gene TRBJ1-5, with 10 bases identical to TRBD1. Germline V CDR1 and CDR2: LNHDA, SQIVND (reference sequence). Unmatched junction bases numbered 3, after V lost 8 bases and J lost 5 bases. This CDR3 is 13 amino acids long. CDR3 protein: CASPGTGDQPQHF. CDR3 coding DNA: TGTGCCAGTCCCGGGACAGGGGATCAGCCCCAGCATTTT.

The table lists this clonotype with a few counts. The chain is built from TRBV7-2 and TRBJ1-2, with D unresolved. This CDR3 region has 15 residues. Trimming stripped 0 bases from V and 0 bases from J, with 8 bases between. Germline-derived CDR1 and CDR2 are SGHTA and FQGNSA. This CDR3 reads CASSLAGQSNYGYTF. In DNA form, the CDR3 reads TGTGCCAGCAGCTTAGCGGGCCAGTCTAACTATGGCTACACCTTC.

V usage is TRBV4-3 and J usage is TRBJ1-1, with no clear D. The length of the CDR3 is 14 residues. The V end lost 3 bases, the J end lost 1 base, and 9 bases lay between the germline ends. Germline V gives CDR1 LGHNA, CDR2 YSLEER. The chain's CDR3 is CASSQGEGNTEAFF. Here the CDR3 DNA reads TGCGCCAGCAGCCAGGGCGAGGGGAACACTGAAGCTTTCTTT.

This clonotype was picked up a small number of times. The chain combines TRBV5-1 with TRBJ1-5, with 10 bases fitting TRBD1. CDR3 length equals 15 residues. The J segment lost 9 bases and the V segment lost 0 bases, leaving 6 bases of the junction unmatched. Germline V CDR1 and CDR2: SGHRS, YFSETQ. The CDR3 region has the DNA TGCGCCAGCAGCTTGGCCGGGACAGGGGTGACGCCCCAGCATTTT. Translating it yields CASSLAGTGVTPQHF.

This clonotype was picked up a small number of times. The V gene is TRBV12-3 or TRBV12-4, the J gene TRBJ1-1, with 7 bases identical to TRBD1. The V gene end was trimmed by 6 bases and the J gene end by 1 base; junction bases not matched to a gene: 2. The CDR3 runs 13 residues. The CDR3 DNA is TGTGCCAGCAGGGGACAGCAGAACACTGAAGCTTTCTTT. Encoded protein: CASRGQQNTEAFF.

This clonotype was recorded many times. The V and J genes are TRBV6-2 or TRBV6-3 and TRBJ1-1; tentative D call: TRBD1 (6 bases). The germline V gene encodes CDR1 MNHEY and CDR2 SVGEGT. With 7 bases removed from V and 1 base from J, the gap between germline ends came to 16 bases. This CDR3 spans 15 amino acids. The CDR3 nucleotides are TGTGCCAGCACCTACCACCAGACAGGGAACACTGAAGCTTTCTTT. Protein product: CASTYHQTGNTEAFF.

The rearrangement links TRBV7-3 to TRBJ2-1; no clear D. CDR3 length equals 16 residues. Trimming removed 5 bases at V and 0 bases at J, with 14 bases between. CDR1 is SGHTA and CDR2 is FQGTGA in the germline V gene. CDR3 region: CASSRTAASSYNEQFF. The CDR3 bases are TGTGCCAGCAGCAGAACAGCCGCGAGCTCCTACAATGAGCAGTTCTTC.

V gene TRBV6-5 combines with J gene TRBJ2-1; 10 positions agree with TRBD1. There are 13 residues in the CDR3. After removal of 6 bases from V and 9 bases from J, the junction contained 5 bases not matched to a gene. Germline V CDR1 and CDR2: MNHEY, SVGAGI. DNA for the CDR3: TGTGCCAGCAGCGTAGGACAGGGGGTTGAGCAGTTCTTC. Encoded protein: CASSVGQGVEQFF.

The chain uses TRBV29-1 and TRBJ1-1; D is ambiguous. The CDR3 runs to 8 residues. The V and J ends lost 4 bases and 10 bases respectively, with 4 bases between them. The germline V gene has CDR1 SQVTM and CDR2 ANQGSEA. The CDR3 DNA reads TGCAGCGTTGGCCTAGCTTTCTTT. Protein sequence: CSVGLAFF.

The rearrangement links TRBV7-2 to TRBJ2-5; D is undetermined. This CDR3 is built from 11 residues. V shed 0 bases and J shed 6 bases, with 2 bases lying between them. Germline assignment: CDR1 SGHTA and CDR2 FQGNSA. The CDR3 DNA reads as TGTGCCAGCAGCTTAGCGCAGACCCAGTACTTC. This translates into CASSLAQTQYF.

This clonotype was observed a few times. The J gene is TRBJ1-4, the V gene TRBV5-1, with D hard to call. Germline V lookup: CDR1 SGHRS, CDR2 YFSETQ. The V and J ends lost 4 bases and 5 bases respectively, with 12 bases between them. This CDR3 contains 14 residues. In DNA form, the CDR3 reads TGCGCCAGCAGCCAAGTTCCGCCAAATGAAAAACTGTTTTTT. This encodes CASSQVPPNEKLFF. Drawing the rest from reference TRBV5-1 and TRBJ1-4, the complete variable domain is KAGVTQTPRYLIKTRGQQVTLSCSPISGHRSVSWYQQTPGQGLQFLFEYFSETQRNKGNFPGRFSGRQFSNSRSEMNVSTLELGDSALYLCASSQVPPNEKLFFGSGTQLSVL.